This is a list of T cell receptor beta chains from one sample in a study of T cell repertoires in cytomegalovirus infection. TCRdb reanalysed the reads using MiXCR and keeps one entry per CDR3 protein. In the table there are some 920,000 distinct CDR3 sequences, around 31% of which are singletons. These receptors have no known antigen. Sequenced material: cultured CD8+ T cells from PBMCs, taken from culture after CMV antigen stimulation. Receptors originate from a human donor in good health (CMV status not recorded). Some clones in this sample may be carry-over from other donors' samples. The CDR3 runs from the conserved cysteine through the conserved F or W. The order of the fields is J gene, D gene, V gene, clone size, CDR3 protein, CDR3 DNA. A D gene is named only where the DNA matches it firmly. The size of a clone is reported for some rows only, either as once, few or many, or as a class for expanded clones.

TRBJ2-5,-,TRBV6-5,many,CASSYSRGGETQYF,TGTGCCAGCAGTTACTCTAGGGGCGGGGAGACCCAGTACTTC
TRBJ2-1,-,TRBV5-1,few,CASSFLAGAASYNEQFF,TGCGCCAGCAGCTTTCTGGCGGGGGCGGCCTCCTACAATGAGCAGTTCTTC
TRBJ2-2,TRBD2,TRBV4-2,-,CASSQKLAGDTGELFF,TGTGCCAGCAGCCAAAAACTAGCGGGGGACACCGGGGAGCTGTTTTTT
TRBJ2-7,-,TRBV6-8,-,CASSSRTHSAYDQYF,TGTGCCAGCAGTTCCCGGACCCATTCCGCCTACGATCAGTACTTC
TRBJ1-5,-,TRBV6-5,few,CASSYFAEPPVPQHF,TGTGCCAGCAGTTACTTCGCAGAACCTCCAGTGCCCCAGCATTTT
TRBJ1-1,-,TRBV12-3/TRBV12-4,few,CASSRNGSPEAFF,TGTGCCAGCAGTCGGAACGGTAGTCCTGAAGCTTTCTTT
TRBJ2-1,-,TRBV5-5,-,CASSLAVSDGDEQFF,TGTGCCAGCAGCTTGGCGGTCAGCGATGGGGATGAGCAGTTCTTC
TRBJ1-1,-,TRBV27,few,CASATGLQEMAFF,TGTGCCAGCGCCACCGGGCTCCAGGAAATGGCTTTCTTT
TRBJ2-3,TRBD2,TRBV2,-,CASGRLAGGMGTDTQYF,TGTGCCAGCGGCCGGCTAGCGGGGGGTATGGGCACAGATACGCAGTATTTT
TRBJ2-1,-,TRBV4-1,few,CASSQARNNEQFF,TGCGCCAGCAGCCAAGCACGCAACAATGAGCAGTTCTTC
TRBJ1-1,TRBD1,TRBV6-5,few,CASSYSGRGPTEAFF,TGTGCCAGCAGTTACTCGGGTAGGGGGCCCACTGAAGCTTTCTTT
TRBJ1-4,TRBD1,TRBV6-8,-,CASSVRGSTNEKLFF,TGTGCCAGCAGTGTCAGGGGGAGCACTAATGAAAAACTGTTTTTT
TRBJ1-5,TRBD1,TRBV6-2/TRBV6-3,few,CASSYSGQGPQPQHF,TGTGCCAGCAGTTACTCGGGACAGGGTCCTCAGCCCCAGCATTTT
TRBJ1-1,-,TRBV4-3,few,CASSRRGVAEAFF,TGCGCCAGCAGCCGCCGGGGGGTCGCTGAAGCTTTCTTT
TRBJ2-1,TRBD2,TRBV19,-,CASSVTSGGVYNEQFF,TGTGCCAGTAGTGTGACTAGCGGGGGGGTCTACAATGAGCAGTTCTTC
TRBJ1-2,-,TRBV6-1,few,CASSDRGGGYTF,TGTGCCAGCAGTGACCGGGGCGGTGGCTACACCTTC
TRBJ1-4,TRBD1,TRBV5-6,few,CASSFSQGGPNEKLFF,TGTGCCAGCAGCTTCAGCCAGGGGGGACCTAATGAAAAACTGTTTTTT